The 12 T cell receptor beta chains in this list originate from one sample, sequenced in a study of shared clonotypes between healthy human individuals. The repertoire was sequenced with immunoSEQ multiplex PCR; TCRdb's copy has only in-frame clones and lacks some. The sample includes approximately 940,000 clones, less than 85% seen only once; the top ten take approximately 1.5%. The sequencing sample was made of memory CD4+ T cells sorted from blood. Subset noted: CD45RA-negative fraction. All receptors come from a man between 18 and 35 years old in good health.

The genes are TRBV9 and TRBJ2-7, with TRBD1 matching 9 bases. The ends lost 3 bases at V and 0 bases at J; junction bases unmatched: 4. This CDR3 region has 15 residues. Germline values: CDR1 SGDLS, CDR2 YYNGEE. The CDR3 sequence is CASSAGTGSSYEQYF. The CDR3 DNA sequence: TGTGCCAGCAGCGCCGGGACAGGGAGCTCCTACGAGCAGTACTTC.

The genes are TRBV9 and TRBJ1-3; TRBD1 aligns across 7 bases. This CDR3 comprises 14 residues. CDR1 SGDLS and CDR2 YYNGEE come from the germline V gene. With 2 bases clipped from V and 2 bases from J, the junction kept 1 base outside the gene matches. CDR3 bases: TGTGCCAGCAGCGTGGGACAGCCTGGAAACACCATATATTTT. Encoded protein: CASSVGQPGNTIYF.

The V gene is TRBV5-1, the J gene TRBJ2-4; 11 bases are a match to TRBD1. Germline V gene lookup returns CDR1 SGHRS and CDR2 YFSETQ. This CDR3 spans 19 amino acids. V shed 4 bases and J 4 bases; nucleotides not matched to a gene: 16. In nucleotides, the CDR3 is TGCGCCAGCAGCCCTGTTGAGTGGGGACAGGGGGAAAGTAAAAACATTCAGTACTTC. It is translated as CASSPVEWGQGESKNIQYF.

The chain combines TRBV27 with TRBJ2-1; D gene ambiguous. Germline loops: CDR1 MNHEY, CDR2 SMNVEV (reference sequence). This CDR3 contains 9 residues. The V end lost 7 bases, the J end lost 10 bases, and 5 bases lay between the germline ends. CDR3 residues: CASNGEQFF. CDR3 nucleotides: TGTGCCAGCAATGGAGAGCAGTTCTTC.

The chain has TRBV12-5 and TRBJ2-7; no clear D gene. Germline lookup yields CDR1 LGHNT and CDR2 FRNRAP. The CDR3 contains 14 residues. V lost 2 bases to trimming and J lost 6 bases, with 14 bases between them. The CDR3 sequence is CASGLSFSVAEQYF. The DNA of the CDR3 is TGTGCTAGTGGTTTGTCGTTCAGTGTTGCCGAGCAGTACTTC.

This clone was detected ten times or more. The chain joins TRBV6-1 to TRBJ2-6; D unresolved. CDR1 and CDR2 (germline): MNHNS, SASEGT. The CDR3 is 14 amino acids. Trimming left V 10 bases short and J 1 base short, with 11 bases between. The DNA of the CDR3 is TGTGCCACCCATAAAGATTCTGGGGCCAACGTCCTGACTTTC. This codes for CATHKDSGANVLTF.

This clone was counted a single time. For the CDR3, the DNA is TGTGCCAGCAGTCCCTCCTTGGGACCTCTCTATGGCTACACCTTC. Translation: CASSPSLGPLYGYTF. The chain uses TRBV27 and TRBJ1-2; weak D call: TRBD1 (5 bases). The V gene lost 5 bases and the J gene lost 4 bases, with 17 bases spanning the gap. The germline gives CDR1 MNHEY, CDR2 SMNVEV (reference sequence). The CDR3 contains 15 residues.

J is TRBJ1-3 and V is TRBV19; no firm D call. The germline CDR1 and CDR2 sequences are LNHDA and SQIVND (reference sequence). The length of the CDR3 is 13 residues. Trimming took 8 bases from V and 1 from J, leaving 9 bases between them. The DNA for the CDR3 is TGTGCCAGTGTGGGAATATCTGGAAACACCATATATTTT. It specifies CASVGISGNTIYF.

Worth noting for this clone: At the DNA level, this CDR3 is encoded by other sequences in the same sample as well. The chain combines TRBV6-5 with TRBJ1-3; 8 bases are a match to TRBD1. The CDR3 loop spans 14 amino acids. The V gene's germline CDR1 is MNHEY and CDR2 SVGAGI. V lost 5 bases to trimming and J lost 4 bases; unmatched junction nucleotides: 4. As DNA, the CDR3 is TGTGCCAGCAGTCCGACAGGGGCGGGAAACACCATATATTTT. Its protein product is CASSPTGAGNTIYF.

The sample holds a few counts of this clone. The chain is built from TRBV11-2 and TRBJ1-1; D remains unclear. CDR3 length equals 17 residues. The germline V gene has CDR1 SGHAT and CDR2 FQNNGV. Between the trimmed V and J ends, which lost 6 bases and 6 bases, there was a span of 26 bases. CDR3 sequence: CASRDLRRALRASEAFF. In DNA form, the CDR3 reads TGTGCCAGCAGAGACCTGCGTAGGGCGCTTCGGGCGTCTGAAGCTTTCTTT.

The rearrangement links TRBV19 to TRBJ2-7, with TRBD2 identical over 9 bases. J lost 6 bases, V lost 4 bases, and 7 bases had no gene match. Per the germline V gene, CDR1 is LNHDA and CDR2 is SQIVND (reference sequence). This CDR3 region has 14 residues. CDR3 DNA sequence: TGTGCCAGTAGTACGTTAGCGGGAGCGAGCGAGCAGTACTTC. Residues: CASSTLAGASEQYF.

The chain carries TRBV27 and TRBJ2-2, with D perhaps TRBD1 (5 bases). Germline assignment: CDR1 MNHEY and CDR2 SMNVEV (reference sequence). Trimming shortened V by 2 bases and J by 3 bases, and 7 bases separated the two germline ends. There are 14 residues in the CDR3. The CDR3, as DNA: TGTGCCAGCAGTTTAGACAGAGACACCGGGGAGCTGTTTTTT. This gives the protein CASSLDRDTGELFF.